Each of the 26 T cell receptor beta chains below was sequenced from the same sample in a study of human T cells and chemical hapten exposure. TCRdb processed the RACE reads anew with MiXCR; each CDR3 protein has one entry. The data show 55,000 to 75,000 distinct CDR3 sequences, about 6.5% seen once. Sample time point: healthy volunteer bleed at 6 weeks. The total RNA was obtained from whole blood that was not fractionated. Specimen: whole blood. Receptor source: a female donor in good health. Some clones in this sample may be carry-over from other donors' samples.

The chain recombines TRBV28 with TRBJ2-7; 7 nucleotides align to TRBD2. Germline V gene data show CDR1 as MDHEN and CDR2 as SYDVKM. There are 13 residues in the CDR3. The J segment lost 6 bases and the V segment lost 7 bases, leaving 9 bases of the junction unmatched. The CDR3 bases are TGTGCCAGCACCTTAACGGGGGGTCTCGAGCAGTACTTC. Translation: CASTLTGGLEQYF. The whole variable domain, remainder taken from reference TRBV28 and TRBJ2-7, is DVKVTQSSRYLVKRTGEKVFLECVQDMDHENMFWYRQDPGLGLRLIYFSYDVKMKEKGDIPEGYSVSREKKERFSLILESASTNQTSMYLCASTLTGGLEQYFGPGTRLTVT.

A few counts support this clonotype. The chain links TRBV2 to TRBJ1-6; TRBD1 agrees at 11 bases. V gave up 5 bases and J gave up 10 bases; unmatched junction bases: 7. Germline lookup yields CDR1 SNHLY and CDR2 FYNNEI. This CDR3 spans 15 amino acids. The CDR3 is CASSPGTGGSSPLHF. The CDR3 nucleotides read TGTGCCAGCAGTCCCGGGACAGGGGGTTCATCACCCCTCCACTTT. The full variable domain, rest sourced from reference TRBV2 and TRBJ1-6, is EPEVTQTPSHQVTQMGQEVILRCVPISNHLYFYWYRQILGQKVEFLVSFYNNEISEKSEIFDDQFSVERPDGSNFTLKIRSTKLEDSAMYFCASSPGTGGSSPLHFGNGTRLTVT.

The chain links TRBV28 to TRBJ1-5; D gene unclear. Germline assignment: CDR1 MDHEN and CDR2 SYDVKM. CDR3 length equals 13 residues. V was clipped by 3 bases and J by 9 bases, with 12 bases between them. The CDR3 region has the DNA TGTGCCAGCAGTTTCCTGGCGTGGCCGCCCCAGCATTTT. It yields the protein CASSFLAWPPQHF.

The gene calls are TRBV6-1 and TRBJ2-1; D unresolved. Germline lookup yields CDR1 MNHNS and CDR2 SASEGT. The CDR3 covers 12 residues. V lost 10 bases and J 8 bases, leaving 15 bases between the germline ends. CDR3 bases: TGTGCCACAGCATTTGGGGTCGATGAGCAGTTCTTC. Protein sequence: CATAFGVDEQFF.

The sample holds a few counts of this clonotype. The rearrangement uses TRBV6-1 and TRBJ2-1; no clear D gene. Germline V gives CDR1 MNHNS, CDR2 SASEGT. This CDR3 has 16 amino acids. V shed 3 bases and J shed 4 bases, with 16 bases lying between them. The CDR3 protein is CASSEDRSGSYNEQFF. The CDR3 DNA follows: TGTGCCAGCAGTGAGGATAGATCGGGTTCTTACAATGAGCAGTTCTTC.

CDR3 sequence: CASSLRTSGRIRSYNEQFF. CDR3 sequence (DNA): TGTGCCAGCAGCTTAAGGACCAGCGGGAGAATTAGATCCTACAATGAGCAGTTCTTC. V usage is TRBV7-2 and J usage is TRBJ2-1, with 8 bases fitting TRBD2. The V and J ends lost 2 bases and 1 base, in that order; junction bases with no gene match: 13. The germline CDR1 and CDR2 sequences are SGHTA and FQGNSA. The CDR3 runs 19 residues.

There are a few counts of this clonotype. CDR3 protein: CASSFQTAPQAEAFF. In nucleotides, the CDR3 is TGTGCCAGCAGCTTCCAGACCGCGCCACAAGCTGAAGCTTTCTTT. V gene TRBV7-9 combines with J gene TRBJ1-1; D unresolved. The germline gives CDR1 SEHNR, CDR2 FQNEAQ (reference sequence). The CDR3 is made up of 15 amino acids. V lost 3 bases and J lost 6, with 17 bases in between.

This clonotype was seen only a few times. V and J are TRBV4-2 and TRBJ2-7; D uncertain. Germline V lookup: CDR1 LGHNA, CDR2 YNFKEQ. The ends were cut back, 3 bases at V and 4 bases at J, with 13 bases in the middle. There are 14 residues in the CDR3. The CDR3: CASSHGLPWYEQYF. The DNA of the CDR3 is TGTGCCAGCAGCCATGGTCTACCCTGGTACGAGCAGTACTTC.

The table lists this clonotype with many counts. The chain has TRBV20-1 and TRBJ2-3, with 11 bases matching TRBD1. Germline values: CDR1 DFQATT, CDR2 SNEGSKA (reference sequence). The CDR3 totals 14 residues. The trim removed 6 bases at V and 8 bases at J, leaving 10 bases unmatched. CDR3 bases: TGCAGTGCAATGCCGGGACAGGGGGAGGTTACGCAGTATTTT. This encodes CSAMPGQGEVTQYF.

This clonotype came up many times. The chain employs TRBV9 and TRBJ1-2, with 11 bases that match TRBD1. V lost 4 bases and J lost 4; bases outside the gene matches: 3. Germline CDR1 reads SGDLS; CDR2 reads YYNGEE. The CDR3 length is 14 residues. In nucleotides, the CDR3 is TGTGCCAGCAGCTCGGGGACAGGGGGCTATGGCTACACCTTC. It specifies CASSSGTGGYGYTF.

This clonotype was seen repeatedly, ten times or more. This chain uses TRBV7-2 with TRBJ2-2, with 7 bases aligning to TRBD1. Per the germline V gene, CDR1 is SGHTA and CDR2 is FQGNSA. Losses at the gene ends were 5 bases for V and 4 bases for J; bases not matched to a gene: 7. This CDR3 has 15 residues. CDR3 protein: CASSPPDRPTGELFF. The CDR3 bases are TGTGCCAGCAGCCCACCGGACAGGCCCACCGGGGAGCTGTTTTTT.

The chain is built from TRBV2 and TRBJ1-3, with D maybe TRBD1 (6 bases). V lost 2 bases and J lost 7, with 6 bases in between. The germline V gene has CDR1 SNHLY and CDR2 FYNNEI. The CDR3 is 12 residues long. The CDR3 nucleotides read TGTGCCAGCAGTGAAAGGGGGAACACCATATATTTT. As protein: CASSERGNTIYF.

This clonotype was detected a few times. The chain has TRBV13 and TRBJ1-3, with D unresolved. V shed 0 bases and J shed 2 bases, with 14 bases lying between them. The CDR3 spans 17 residues. Per the germline V gene, CDR1 is PRHDT and CDR2 is FYEKMQ (reference sequence). The CDR3 protein is CASSLGQGRVTGNTIYF. CDR3 coding DNA: TGTGCCAGCAGCTTAGGCCAAGGTCGAGTGACTGGAAACACCATATATTTT.

At least ten counts were recorded for this clonotype. The rearrangement joins TRBV18 to TRBJ1-4; 8 bases fit TRBD1. The V segment lost 6 bases and the J segment 5 bases; nucleotides outside the gene matches: 5. Germline CDR1 is KGHSH and CDR2 is LQKENI. The CDR3 loop spans 14 amino acids. CDR3 coding DNA: TGTGCCAGCTCCGACAGGGGCATCAATGAAAAACTGTTTTTT. Protein sequence: CASSDRGINEKLFF.

This clonotype was found many times. The CDR3 bases are TGTGCCAGCAGCGATGGACTAGCGAAACTCTACGAGCAGTACTTC. Translation: CASSDGLAKLYEQYF. The V call is TRBV7-2, the J call TRBJ2-7; 9 bases align to TRBD2. J was trimmed by 3 bases and V by 5 bases; bases with no gene match: 8. Germline assignment: CDR1 SGHTA and CDR2 FQGNSA. The CDR3 has 15 residues. Filled out from reference TRBV7-2 and TRBJ2-7, the complete variable domain reads GAGVSQSPSNKVTEKGKDVELRCDPISGHTALYWYRQSLGQGLEFLIYFQGNSAPDKSGLPSDRFSAERTGGSVSTLTIQRTQQEDSAVYLCASSDGLAKLYEQYFGPGTRLTVT.

This clonotype appeared a few times. This chain links TRBV20-1 with TRBJ1-1; 10 positions match TRBD1. With 5 bases clipped from V and 3 bases from J, the junction kept 3 bases outside the gene matches. This CDR3 spans 13 amino acids. Germline-derived CDR1 and CDR2 are DFQATT and SNEGSKA (reference sequence). The chain's CDR3 is CSAPGTGDTEAFF. In DNA form, the CDR3 reads TGCAGTGCTCCCGGGACAGGGGACACTGAAGCTTTCTTT.

The chain recombines TRBV9 with TRBJ2-1; 10 bases are shared with TRBD2. Germline V gives CDR1 SGDLS, CDR2 YYNGEE. The junction had 12 bases not matched to a gene; V was cut back by 1 base and J by 11 bases. The CDR3 spans 16 residues. The CDR3, as DNA: TGTGCCAGCAGCGTAAGGAGCGGGAGGGGTCTCGATAAGCAGTTCTTC. It is translated as CASSVRSGRGLDKQFF.

This clonotype was counted only a few times. The J gene is TRBJ1-5, the V gene TRBV28, with 8 bases aligning to TRBD1. The CDR3 totals 17 residues. Germline loops: CDR1 MDHEN, CDR2 SYDVKM. V was pared by 2 bases and J by 2 bases, with 8 bases of the junction left unmatched. This chain's CDR3 is CASSLNRGGDGNQPQHF. CDR3 sequence (DNA): TGTGCCAGCAGTTTAAACAGGGGGGGAGATGGCAATCAGCCCCAGCATTTT.

This clonotype was counted many times. The J gene is TRBJ1-5, the V gene TRBV6-2 or TRBV6-3, with D unresolved. The V end lost 8 bases, the J end lost 0 bases, and 11 bases lay between the germline ends. Germline V CDR1 and CDR2: MNHEY, SVGEGT. This CDR3 region has 14 residues. The CDR3 reads CASSSGLSNQPQHF. For the CDR3, the DNA is TGTGCCAGCTCCTCAGGACTTAGCAATCAGCCCCAGCATTTT.

The chain carries TRBV12-3 or TRBV12-4 and TRBJ2-3; 11 positions agree with TRBD2. Unmatched junction bases numbered 7, after V lost 6 bases and J lost 2 bases. The CDR3 runs to 16 residues. The DNA of the CDR3 is TGTGCCAGCAGACCAATAGCGGGAGGGCTCACAGATACGCAGTATTTT. It yields the protein CASRPIAGGLTDTQYF.

This clonotype was counted at least ten times. One end of the junction is discordant with germline, which a read error may explain. J is TRBJ2-3 and V is TRBV7-7; tentative D call: TRBD1 (5 bases). The V gene's germline CDR1 is SSHAT and CDR2 FNYEAQ (reference sequence). This CDR3 is 18 amino acids long. CDR3 sequence: CASSLRATDRTSTDTQYF. The CDR3, as DNA: TGTGCTAGCAGCTTGAGAGCGACAGACCGCACAAGCACAGATACGCAGTATTTT.

This clonotype was seen many times. This chain uses TRBV7-8 with TRBJ2-3; D remains unclear. The CDR3 is 13 residues long. Trimming left V 3 bases short and J 4 bases short, with 8 bases between. Germline CDR1 reads SGHVS; CDR2 reads FQNEAQ. The CDR3 DNA sequence: TGTGCCAGCAGCTTCCGCGGCTCAGATACGCAGTATTTT. This encodes CASSFRGSDTQYF.

This clonotype occurred many times. The gene calls are TRBV5-1 and TRBJ2-5; perhaps TRBD1 as D (6 bases). V gave up 5 bases and J gave up 2 bases, with 13 bases separating them. The CDR3 is made up of 14 amino acids. Germline values: CDR1 SGHRS, CDR2 YFSETQ. The CDR3 bases are TGCGCCAGCAGAGGCCAGACAGGTCAAGAGACCCAGTACTTC. This sequence encodes CASRGQTGQETQYF. The full variable domain, with the rest looked up from reference TRBV5-1 and TRBJ2-5, is KAGVTQTPRYLIKTRGQQVTLSCSPISGHRSVSWYQQTPGQGLQFLFEYFSETQRNKGNFPGRFSGRQFSNSRSEMNVSTLELGDSALYLCASRGQTGQETQYFGPGTRLLVL.

This chain uses TRBV10-3 with TRBJ2-1, with 7 nucleotides matching TRBD2. V lost 10 bases to trimming and J lost 4 bases; unmatched junction nucleotides: 10. The germline gives CDR1 ENHRY, CDR2 SYGVKD. CDR3 length: 14 amino acids. In nucleotides, the CDR3 is TGTGCCACCGCCGCGGGAGTCGGTTACAATGAGCAGTTCTTC. Translation: CATAAGVGYNEQFF.

This clonotype came up many times. The V and J genes are TRBV28 and TRBJ1-5, with D tentatively TRBD1 (5 bases). Trimming took 5 bases from V and 0 from J, leaving 14 bases between them. This CDR3 comprises 16 residues. Germline CDR1 is MDHEN and CDR2 is SYDVKM. The CDR3 protein is CASSALQDYSNQPQHF. The CDR3 nucleotides read TGTGCCAGCAGTGCCCTACAGGATTATAGCAATCAGCCCCAGCATTTT.

This rearrangement joins TRBV7-2 to TRBJ2-3; 14 nucleotides agree with TRBD2. The CDR3 covers 18 residues. V shed 3 bases, J shed 4 bases, and the junction held 9 bases outside the gene matches. CDR1 and CDR2 (germline): SGHTA, FQGNSA. CDR3 in DNA: TGTGCCAGCAGCTTTGGGACTAGCGGGGGAGATGGGGCAGATACGCAGTATTTT. It yields the protein CASSFGTSGGDGADTQYF.